This T cell receptor (beta chain) was found in a study of cytomegalovirus exposure and HLA in healthy donors. Amplification used 60 Vbeta primers and 13 Jbeta primers. Repertoires were generated with immunoSEQ multiplex PCR, while TCRdb's copy carries only in-frame clones and drops some. The sample records roughly 170,000 clones, roughly 82% being singletons. Trimming removed 4 bases from V and 3 bases from J; junction bases left unmatched: 7. This CDR3 comprises 15 residues. CDR1 is MNHEY, CDR2 SMNVEV, per germline (reference sequence). On this clone: As yet, its antigen is unknown.

Findings and limits, study-wide: It was about 150 TCR beta chains that were listed as cytomegalovirus-associated. Usually a TCR sequence was rare, but some public TCRs were found in many donors. What was likely a sequencing artifact was a cluster of highly shared sequence variants. The productive fraction for most TCR beta V segments was about 87% or about 30% in an earlier analysis.

The gene calls are TRBV27 and TRBJ1-1; TRBD1 matches at 8 bases. The clonotype comes from a young woman in good health and CMV-seronegative. Sequencing used PBMCs. CDR3 sequence: CASSYGRGRDTEAFF. The CDR3 region has the DNA TGTGCCAGCAGTTACGGCAGGGGGCGCGACACTGAAGCTTTCTTT.